These 30 T cell receptor beta chains share one sample of origin, sequenced in a study of T cell clonotyping in hematopoietic cell transplantation. Sequenced by immunoSEQ multiplex PCR; TCRdb stores in-frame clones only, minus some. Seen here are around 6,000 clones, 32% observed once, and the top ten hold 15% to 20%. This specimen consisted of peripheral blood mononuclear cells, obtained 30 days after allogeneic stem cell transplant. Source of these receptors: a female patient in her 50s who had an allogeneic stem cell transplant from an unrelated donor, so the T cells may come from the graft donor. Some clones in this sample may be carry-over from other donors' samples.

V gene TRBV25-1 combines with J gene TRBJ2-1, with 7 bases lining up with TRBD2. From germline, CDR1 is MGHDK and CDR2 SYGVNS. With V trimmed by 1 base and J by 9 bases, 15 bases remained unmatched. The CDR3 has 17 residues. This CDR3 is CASSELGGIGSAGEQFF. CDR3 nucleotides: TGTGCCAGCAGTGAATTGGGAGGGATAGGGAGTGCTGGTGAGCAGTTCTTC.

The rearrangement joins TRBV30 to TRBJ1-1; D remains ambiguous. The germline V gene has CDR1 GTSNPN and CDR2 SVGIG (reference sequence). Trimming took off 7 bases at V and 0 bases at J, with 12 bases between the two ends. This CDR3 region has 13 residues. DNA for the CDR3: TGTGCCTCCTCGAACGGGATGAACACTGAAGCTTTCTTT. Its translation is CASSNGMNTEAFF.

The chain links TRBV29-1 to TRBJ1-1; TRBD1 agrees at 7 bases. Trimming removed 5 bases from V and 2 bases from J; junction bases left unmatched: 5. Germline values: CDR1 SQVTM, CDR2 ANQGSEA. The CDR3 has 13 amino acids. CDR3 loop: CSVLQGINTEAFF. The DNA for the CDR3 is TGCAGCGTTCTACAGGGGATCAACACTGAAGCTTTCTTT.

The V and J genes are TRBV25-1 and TRBJ1-2; tentatively, D is TRBD1 (6 bases). CDR3 length: 12 amino acids. The V end was cut by 4 bases, the J end by 7 bases, with 10 bases between. Per germline, CDR1 MGHDK and CDR2 SYGVNS. The chain's CDR3 is CASSAGALGYTF. CDR3 DNA: TGTGCCAGCAGTGCGGGGGCGCTTGGCTACACCTTC.

This clone has more than one count but fewer than ten. The rearrangement joins TRBV7-9 to TRBJ1-6, with D possibly TRBD1 on 5 matching bases. V was pared by 11 bases and J by 4 bases, with 15 bases between. The CDR3 covers 14 residues. Germline CDR1 and CDR2: SEHNR and FQNEAQ (reference sequence). In DNA, the CDR3 is TGTGCCGCATTAGGGCCAGGGTATAATTCACCCCTCCACTTT. Residues: CAALGPGYNSPLHF.

The chain couples TRBV30 to TRBJ1-2; D remains unclear. Germline loops: CDR1 GTSNPN, CDR2 SVGIG (reference sequence). Trimming cost V 1 base and J 9 bases, with 12 bases left between them. The CDR3 has 12 amino acids. This chain's CDR3 is CAWSAQTRRYTF. CDR3 nucleotides: TGTGCCTGGAGTGCCCAGACAAGGCGCTACACCTTC.

V gene TRBV6-5 combines with J gene TRBJ2-7, with D possibly TRBD2 on 5 matching bases. Germline lookup yields CDR1 MNHEY and CDR2 SVGAGI. V lost 4 bases and J 2 bases, leaving 15 bases between the germline ends. The CDR3 extends over 15 amino acids. The CDR3 nucleotides read TGTGCCAGCAGTTTCGAGGGAACTTCTGCCTACGAGCAGTACTTC. This translates into CASSFEGTSAYEQYF.

This chain links TRBV29-1 with TRBJ2-7, with no clear D. The germline V gene has CDR1 SQVTM and CDR2 ANQGSEA. This CDR3 region has 12 residues. V shed 4 bases and J shed 2 bases, with 9 bases lying between them. DNA of the CDR3: TGCAGCGTTGCCGGCGGTACCTACGAGCAGTACTTC. This sequence encodes CSVAGGTYEQYF.

This clone occurred a few times. This chain joins TRBV6-6 and TRBJ1-1; D gene uncertain. This CDR3 has 12 residues. V lost 0 bases, J lost 8 bases, and 7 bases lay in between. From germline, CDR1 is MNHNY and CDR2 SVGAGI (reference sequence). CDR3 sequence reads: CASSYSGGEAFF. The CDR3 coding sequence is TGTGCCAGCAGTTACTCGGGAGGGGAAGCTTTCTTT.

This rearrangement joins TRBV13 to TRBJ2-7; no clear D gene. Trimming pared 3 bases from V and 1 base from J, leaving 7 bases between. The CDR3 totals 13 residues. Germline V lookup: CDR1 PRHDT, CDR2 FYEKMQ (reference sequence). CDR3 nucleotide sequence: TGTGCCAGCAGCTTTCAAGGGTCCTACGAGCAGTACTTC. This encodes CASSFQGSYEQYF.

This chain uses TRBV4-2 with TRBJ2-5; D is ambiguous. Trimming left V 1 base short and J 1 base short, with 7 bases between. There are 14 residues in the CDR3. In germline, CDR1 is LGHNA, CDR2 YNFKEQ. The CDR3 DNA reads TGTGCCAGCAGCCAAGGGCGGCGCCAAGAGACCCAGTACTTC. It is translated as CASSQGRRQETQYF.

By share, this clone ranks as medium-sized (0.01 to 0.1%). The V and J genes are TRBV30 and TRBJ1-2; tentatively, D is TRBD1 (6 bases). CDR1 and CDR2 from the germline V gene are GTSNPN and SVGIG (reference sequence). The CDR3 has 13 residues. With 0 bases removed from V and 6 bases from J, the gap between germline ends came to 11 bases. CDR3 sequence (DNA): TGTGCCTGGAGTGTACAACAGGGTAATGGCTACACCTTC. Translating it yields CAWSVQQGNGYTF.

The chain is built from TRBV4-1 and TRBJ1-1, with 10 bases identical to TRBD1. The V segment lost 1 base and the J segment 3 bases; nucleotides outside the gene matches: 5. Germline V gene lookup returns CDR1 MGHRA and CDR2 YSYEKL. The CDR3 has 16 amino acids. CDR3 coding DNA: TGCGCCAGCAGCCAAGTCGGGACAGGGGATCACACTGAAGCTTTCTTT. It translates to CASSQVGTGDHTEAFF.

This clone has more than one count but fewer than ten. In DNA form, the CDR3 reads TGTGCCAGCAGATCTCCAGGGTTTCACGAGCAGTACTTC. Its translation is CASRSPGFHEQYF. V and J are TRBV28 and TRBJ2-7; D is possibly TRBD1 (5 bases). Looked up from germline, CDR1 is MDHEN and CDR2 is SYDVKM. V was pared by 6 bases and J by 5 bases, with 14 bases between. The CDR3 sequence is 13 residues long.

V usage is TRBV30 and J usage is TRBJ1-1; 8 bases are shared with TRBD1. This CDR3 is 16 amino acids long. J gave up 5 bases and V 5 bases, and 16 bases lay outside the gene matches. CDR1 is GTSNPN and CDR2 is SVGIG in the germline V gene (reference sequence). The CDR3 loop is CAWGPGQVLFRTEAFF. CDR3 sequence (DNA): TGTGCCTGGGGGCCGGGACAGGTTTTATTTCGGACTGAAGCTTTCTTT.

This chain connects TRBV14 to TRBJ1-6; unclear D gene. The ends were cut back, 4 bases at V and 1 base at J, with 8 bases in the middle. The CDR3 length is 15 residues. Germline V lookup: CDR1 SGHDN, CDR2 FVKESK. Written as DNA, the CDR3 is TGTGCCAGCAGCCGTAGACTGTCCTATAATTCACCCCTCCACTTT. Translating gives CASSRRLSYNSPLHF. Full variable domain (rest looked up from reference TRBV14 and TRBJ1-6): EAGVTQFPSHSVIEKGQTVTLRCDPISGHDNLYWYRRVMGKEIKFLLHFVKESKQDESGMPNNRFLAERTGGTYSTLKVQPAELEDSGVYFCASSRRLSYNSPLHFGNGTRLTVT.

J is TRBJ1-1 and V is TRBV11-2; unclear D gene. The length of the CDR3 is 13 residues. V lost 4 bases, J lost 3 bases, and 9 bases lay in between. CDR1 and CDR2 (germline): SGHAT, FQNNGV. CDR3 sequence reads: CASSSEVDTEAFF. CDR3 coding DNA: TGTGCCAGCAGCTCAGAGGTGGACACTGAAGCTTTCTTT.

The chain uses TRBV29-1 and TRBJ2-1; TRBD1 aligns across 8 bases. This CDR3 comprises 13 residues. With 5 bases clipped from V and 5 bases from J, the junction kept 5 bases outside the gene matches. Germline loops: CDR1 SQVTM, CDR2 ANQGSEA. CDR3 residues: CSVLTGDDNEQFF. CDR3 DNA: TGCAGCGTTCTGACAGGGGACGACAATGAGCAGTTCTTC.

The genes are TRBV10-3 and TRBJ2-7, with D maybe TRBD1 (6 bases). CDR3 length: 14 amino acids. The germline V gene has CDR1 ENHRY and CDR2 SYGVKD. Deletions cut 5 bases from V and 3 bases from J, with 14 bases between. CDR3 residues: CAISMGDTNYEQYF. The CDR3 DNA sequence: TGTGCCATCAGTATGGGGGACACCAACTACGAGCAGTACTTC.

V gene TRBV5-6 combines with J gene TRBJ1-1; weak D call: TRBD1 (6 bases). Per the germline V gene, CDR1 is SGHDT and CDR2 is YYEEEE. CDR3 length: 13 amino acids. The V end was cut by 2 bases, the J end by 4 bases, with 9 bases between. The CDR3 sequence: CASSFGGATEAFF. Here the CDR3 DNA reads TGTGCCAGCAGCTTCGGGGGGGCCACTGAAGCTTTCTTT.

The table lists this clone with a few counts. CDR3 nucleotide sequence: TGTGCCTGGAGTGTGGGAAACACCATATATTTT. Its translation: CAWSVGNTIYF. The rearrangement joins TRBV30 to TRBJ1-3; D uncertain. This CDR3 region has 11 residues. V dropped 0 bases and J dropped 4 bases, with 1 base sitting between them. CDR1 is GTSNPN, CDR2 SVGIG, per germline (reference sequence).

This chain links TRBV29-1 with TRBJ2-2; TRBD1 matches at 10 bases. CDR1 and CDR2 from the germline V gene are SQVTM and ANQGSEA. The V gene end was trimmed by 2 bases and the J gene end by 5 bases; junction bases not matched to a gene: 8. The CDR3 is 16 residues long. The CDR3 loop is CSVESGTGVGTGELFF. For the CDR3, the DNA is TGCAGCGTTGAATCCGGGACAGGGGTAGGGACCGGGGAGCTGTTTTTT.

The chain couples TRBV13 to TRBJ1-1; 7 bases map to TRBD1. The V gene end was trimmed by 5 bases and the J gene end by 7 bases; junction bases not matched to a gene: 7. The CDR3 extends over 13 amino acids. The germline V gene has CDR1 PRHDT and CDR2 FYEKMQ (reference sequence). The CDR3 sequence is CASSLRDRREAFF. The CDR3 bases are TGTGCCAGCAGCCTCCGGGACAGACGTGAAGCTTTCTTT.

The V and J genes are TRBV30 and TRBJ2-2; no clear D. V dropped 4 bases and J dropped 6 bases, with 9 bases sitting between them. CDR3 size: 12 residues. Germline V gives CDR1 GTSNPN, CDR2 SVGIG (reference sequence). CDR3 nucleotides: TGTGCCTGGAATGGATCGCCCGGGGAGCTGTTTTTT. Amino acids: CAWNGSPGELFF.

V and J are TRBV6-5 and TRBJ1-2; D is unclear. CDR1 and CDR2 (germline): MNHEY, SVGAGI. With 0 bases removed from V and 4 bases from J, the gap between germline ends came to 9 bases. The CDR3 spans 14 residues. DNA of the CDR3: TGTGCCAGCAGTTACTCTTCCCAGAGCTATGGCTACACCTTC. Amino acids: CASSYSSQSYGYTF.

J is TRBJ2-5 and V is TRBV29-1; 8 nucleotides match TRBD2. V shed 3 bases, J shed 4 bases, and the junction held 10 bases outside the gene matches. The CDR3 loop spans 15 amino acids. CDR1 is SQVTM and CDR2 is ANQGSEA in the germline V gene. CDR3 loop: CSVDRQRESGETQYF. The CDR3, as DNA: TGCAGCGTTGACAGGCAGCGGGAGTCAGGAGAGACCCAGTACTTC. Together with reference TRBV29-1 and TRBJ2-5, the CDR3 gives the full variable domain: SAVISQKPSRDICQRGTSLTIQCQVDSQVTMMFWYRQQPGQSLTLIATANQGSEATYESGFVIDKFPISRPNLTFSTLTVSNMSPEDSSIYLCSVDRQRESGETQYFGPGTRLLVL.

This clone was counted between two and nine times. In DNA, the CDR3 is TGTGCCTGGAGTTTGACTAGCGGGATTCCGCGCGAGCAGTACTTC. This encodes CAWSLTSGIPREQYF. V gene TRBV30 combines with J gene TRBJ2-7, with TRBD2 matching over 11 bases. V lost 2 bases and J lost 6; bases outside the gene matches: 9. This CDR3 is built from 15 residues. Germline CDR1 is GTSNPN and CDR2 is SVGIG (reference sequence).

This clone was detected a few times. This chain connects TRBV29-1 to TRBJ2-7, with unresolved D. The V end was cut by 6 bases, the J end by 7 bases, with 13 bases between. The CDR3 spans 11 residues. In germline, CDR1 is SQVTM, CDR2 ANQGSEA. CDR3 in amino acids: CSVTISGEQYF. The CDR3 bases are TGCAGCGTCACAATCTCCGGAGAGCAGTACTTC.

The gene calls are TRBV10-1 and TRBJ2-2; D call uncertain. Trimming removed 3 bases from V and 6 bases from J, with 2 bases in between. Germline CDR1 WNHNN, CDR2 SYGVQD (reference sequence). The CDR3 has 11 amino acids. This chain's CDR3 is CASSDSGELFF. Here the CDR3 DNA reads TGCGCCAGCAGTGACTCCGGGGAGCTGTTTTTT.

A few counts support this clone. This chain connects TRBV30 to TRBJ1-2; the D gene is possibly TRBD1 (5 bases). The CDR3 sequence is 11 residues long. Trimming took 4 bases from V and 8 from J, leaving 11 bases between them. CDR1 is GTSNPN and CDR2 is SVGIG in the germline V gene (reference sequence). The CDR3 loop reads CAWTGFDGYTF. For the CDR3, the DNA is TGTGCCTGGACAGGGTTCGACGGCTACACCTTC.